What follows are 16 T cell receptor beta chains derived from one specimen sequenced in a study of Ad26.COV2.S vaccination and SARS-CoV-2 variants (dated by TCRdb to the early 2020s). Receptor libraries were prepared by the immunoSEQ multiplex PCR assay. This is the immuneACCESS table as TCRdb keeps it, with only in-frame sequences that have V and J called. A part of the clones is gone; compared with another copy, unresolved V genes explain less than half, and the rest is unexplained. The sample table holds around 300,000 clones, of which roughly 90% were seen once. The top ten hold around 5.8% of the sample. What this sample's treatment or condition label stands for: roughly 19 received Ad26.COV2.S at low or high dose, single or two shots; several received placebo; per-sample allocation not given. Repertoires of vaccine and placebo recipients were sequenced from samples collected on day 63 after the first injection.

The sequences come from peripheral blood, collected in a trial of Ad26.COV2.S vaccine versus placebo. These TCRs come from a person between 18 and 65 years old who received the Ad26.COV2.S COVID-19 vaccine or a placebo.

The chain uses TRBV28 and TRBJ1-1, with D maybe TRBD1 (5 bases). CDR1 MDHEN and CDR2 SYDVKM come from the germline V gene. V shed 3 bases and J shed 7 bases, with 9 bases lying between them. CDR3 length: 12 residues. The CDR3 nucleotides read TGTGCCAGCAGTTTCACGACAGATGAAGCTTTCTTT. Translating gives CASSFTTDEAFF.

The chain joins TRBV3-1 (or the pseudogene TRBV3-2) to TRBJ1-3; D is unclear. This CDR3 has 14 residues. The germline V gene encodes CDR1 LGHDT and CDR2 YNNKEL (reference sequence). The V end lost 3 bases, the J end lost 0 bases, and 6 bases lay between the germline ends. The CDR3 DNA reads as TGTGCCAGCAGCCATGCTGGCTCTGGAAACACCATATATTTT. Residues: CASSHAGSGNTIYF.

This clone was counted between two and nine times. The rearrangement links TRBV28 to TRBJ2-3; perhaps TRBD2 as D (7 bases). The CDR3 totals 14 residues. V lost 6 bases to trimming and J lost 6 bases, with 16 bases between them. Germline V gives CDR1 MDHEN, CDR2 SYDVKM. The CDR3 region has the DNA TGTGCCAGCAGCTCCCAGGGGCGGGGGGATACGCAGTATTTT. The encoded protein is CASSSQGRGDTQYF.

This rearrangement joins TRBV5-1 to TRBJ2-2; TRBD1 is a possible D gene (6 bases). Trimming stripped 3 bases from V and 5 bases from J, with 14 bases between. The germline gives CDR1 SGHRS, CDR2 YFSETQ. This CDR3 has 15 residues. The CDR3 region has the DNA TGCGCCAGCAGCTCAACGGGACAATCTACCGGGGAGCTGTTTTTT. Its translation is CASSSTGQSTGELFF.

CDR3 protein: CASSGRGPLVDYGYTF. CDR3 bases: TGTGCCAGCAGCGGTAGGGGGCCCCTGGTGGACTATGGCTACACCTTC. The chain employs TRBV9 and TRBJ1-2; 7 positions agree with TRBD1. Germline lookup yields CDR1 SGDLS and CDR2 YYNGEE. Unmatched junction bases numbered 11, after V lost 3 bases and J lost 3 bases. The CDR3 consists of 16 residues.

This chain links TRBV4-1 with TRBJ2-5; D is undetermined. Trimming left V 1 base short and J 1 base short, with 10 bases between. The CDR3 loop spans 15 amino acids. Germline CDR1 is MGHRA and CDR2 is YSYEKL. CDR3 amino acids: CASSQAPNSQETQYF. The CDR3 DNA reads as TGCGCCAGCAGCCAAGCCCCCAATTCCCAAGAGACCCAGTACTTC.

The rearrangement joins TRBV6-4 to TRBJ2-2; TRBD1 matches at 7 bases. The CDR3 length is 15 residues. CDR1 is MRHNA, CDR2 SNTAGT, per germline. V trimming: 5 bases; J trimming: 3 bases; junction bases outside the gene matches: 6. The CDR3: CASSPNRGDTGELFF. CDR3 coding DNA: TGTGCCAGCAGTCCCAACAGGGGTGACACCGGGGAGCTGTTTTTT.

This clone was recorded only once. The J gene is TRBJ1-1, the V gene TRBV5-4; D gene unclear. V was shortened by 9 bases and J by 1 base, with 13 bases between the two germline ends. This CDR3 has 13 residues. From germline, CDR1 is SGHNT and CDR2 YYREEE (reference sequence). CDR3 sequence: CATTGTQNTEAFF. The CDR3 coding sequence is TGTGCCACCACGGGAACTCAGAACACTGAAGCTTTCTTT.

The chain recombines TRBV7-2 with TRBJ2-7; 10 bases map to TRBD1. The CDR3 is 16 amino acids. With 1 base clipped from V and 0 bases from J, the junction kept 3 bases outside the gene matches. In germline, CDR1 is SGHTA, CDR2 FQGNSA. The CDR3, as DNA: TGTGCCAGCAGCTTAGGGGGGACAGGGGTCTCCTACGAGCAGTACTTC. Amino acid sequence: CASSLGGTGVSYEQYF. The whole variable domain, filled in from reference TRBV7-2 and TRBJ2-7, reads GAGVSQSPSNKVTEKGKDVELRCDPISGHTALYWYRQSLGQGLEFLIYFQGNSAPDKSGLPSDRFSAERTGGSVSTLTIQRTQQEDSAVYLCASSLGGTGVSYEQYFGPGTRLTVT.

V gene TRBV19 combines with J gene TRBJ1-3, with D maybe TRBD1 (5 bases). The CDR3 length is 16 residues. Germline V gene sequence: CDR1 LNHDA, CDR2 SQIVND (reference sequence). The ends were cut back, 10 bases at V and 0 bases at J, with 19 bases in the middle. In nucleotides, the CDR3 is TGTGCCAACCGGAGGGCAGGGCCTAACTCTGGAAACACCATATATTTT. Its protein product is CANRRAGPNSGNTIYF.

This chain connects TRBV10-3 to TRBJ1-2, with TRBD1 identical over 10 bases. J lost 4 bases, V lost 4 bases, and 3 bases had no gene match. From germline, CDR1 is ENHRY and CDR2 SYGVKD. This CDR3 is built from 14 residues. The CDR3 nucleotides read TGTGCCATCAGTGGGGGACAGGGGACCTATGGCTACACCTTC. This gives the protein CAISGGQGTYGYTF.

V is TRBV6-2 or TRBV6-3 and J is TRBJ2-7, with 9 bases identical to TRBD2. The CDR3 length is 14 residues. V shed 5 bases and J 3 bases; nucleotides not matched to a gene: 5. The germline CDR1 and CDR2 sequences are MNHEY and SVGEGT. The CDR3 nucleotides are TGTGCCAGCAGTGATAGCGGGAGTCACTACGAGCAGTACTTC. This encodes CASSDSGSHYEQYF.

The gene calls are TRBV6-2 or TRBV6-3 and TRBJ2-7; D is possibly TRBD1 (6 bases). CDR1 is MNHEY and CDR2 is SVGEGT in the germline V gene. This CDR3 spans 15 amino acids. V was cut by 2 bases and J by 2 bases, with 13 bases left in between. The CDR3 sequence: CASSYVWDNPYEQYF. Here the CDR3 DNA reads TGTGCCAGCAGTTACGTCTGGGACAACCCCTACGAGCAGTACTTC.

This chain links TRBV7-9 with TRBJ2-1, with TRBD1 matching over 9 bases. This CDR3 is 12 amino acids long. V dropped 5 bases and J dropped 7; count of bases not matched to a gene: 0. CDR1 and CDR2 (germline): SEHNR, FQNEAQ (reference sequence). The CDR3: CASSGTGNEQFF. CDR3 in DNA: TGTGCCAGCAGCGGGACAGGGAATGAGCAGTTCTTC. Full variable domain (missing parts from reference TRBV7-9 and TRBJ2-1): DTGVSQNPRHKITKRGQNVTFRCDPISEHNRLYWYRQTLGQGPEFLTYFQNEAQLEKSRLLSDRFSAERPKGSFSTLEIQRTEQGDSAMYLCASSGTGNEQFFGPGTRLTVL.

The chain is built from TRBV3-1 (or the pseudogene TRBV3-2) and TRBJ1-3; D gene unclear. The CDR3 has 12 amino acids. From germline, CDR1 is LGHDT and CDR2 YNNKEL (reference sequence). The V end lost 0 bases, the J end lost 13 bases, and 10 bases lay between the germline ends. The CDR3 protein is CASSQDLLGIYF. The CDR3 nucleotides are TGTGCCAGCAGCCAAGATTTGCTCGGTATATATTTT.

The rearrangement links TRBV29-1 to TRBJ2-2, with 13 bases fitting TRBD2. From germline, CDR1 is SQVTM and CDR2 ANQGSEA. The junction had 16 bases not matched to a gene; V was cut back by 6 bases and J by 3 bases. CDR3 size: 19 residues. Here the CDR3 reads CSVARIRPGLAGHTGELFF. The CDR3 nucleotides are TGCAGCGTAGCGAGGATTCGACCGGGACTAGCGGGACACACCGGGGAGCTGTTTTTT.